This T cell receptor (beta chain) was sequenced during a study of neurological immune-mediated disorders. Study overall: Relapsing-remitting patients made up about 90% of the roughly 34 multiple sclerosis patients, and secondary progressive patients made up 3.

CDR1 and CDR2 (germline): DFQATT, SNEGSKA (reference sequence). V was clipped by 3 bases and J by 0 bases, with 3 bases between them. This CDR3 region has 12 residues. Ten or more counts support this clonotype. TCRdb recomputed calls from the 5' RACE reads with MiXCR, one row per CDR3 protein. The repertoire holds 35,000 to 50,000 distinct CDR3 sequences, approximately 2.4% seen once, with about 2.4% in the top ten. The study built unsorted libraries from 2 million PBMCs kept at -80 C. The specimen sequenced was PBMCs. This sequence joins TRBV20-1 and TRBJ1-5, with D unclear. The source is a man aged 45-60 years with multiple sclerosis. CDR3 loop: CSASYSNQPQHF. The CDR3 DNA follows: TGCAGTGCTAGCTATAGCAATCAGCCCCAGCATTTT.